A selection of T cell receptor beta chains follows, all from one sample in a study of blood T cell repertoires in COVID-19. The repertoire was sequenced with immunoSEQ multiplex PCR; TCRdb's copy has only in-frame clones and lacks some. The sample has about 86,000 clones; roughly 78% are singletons. The sequencing input was peripheral blood. These receptors came from a woman aged 80 or over with acute or convalescent COVID-19. CDR3s include the opening cysteine and the closing phenylalanine or tryptophan. The D gene is left open where the match is weak. Where a row states a size, it is once, few, many or the class of an expanded clone; other rows omit it.

clone_size j_call d_call v_call cdr3_nt cdr3_aa
- TRBJ1-3 - TRBV5-1 TGCGCCAGCAGCTTGGCAGGGGTAACTGGAAACACCATATATTTT CASSLAGVTGNTIYF
few TRBJ1-5 - TRBV6-1 TGTGCCAGCAGTGAAGGTTGGGGAGGGGCCAATCAGCCCCAGCATTTT CASSEGWGGANQPQHF
- TRBJ1-1 - TRBV19 TGTGCCAGTCTCCTCCCGGGGAGTCCCTCGGAGGCTTTCTTT CASLLPGSPSEAFF
- TRBJ2-3 - TRBV6-5 TGTGCCAGCAAGGTGGGGGGTGCCACAGATACGCAGTATTTT CASKVGGATDTQYF
- TRBJ2-1 - TRBV5-4 TGTGCCCGTTGGCGGACAGCTCCAAAAATCTCCTACAATGAGCAGTTCTTC CARWRTAPKISYNEQFF
- TRBJ1-1 - TRBV11-2 TGTGCCAGCTTCCACCGGGGTACCACTGAAGCTTTCTTT CASFHRGTTEAFF
once TRBJ2-7 - TRBV6-5 TGTGCCAGCATTACAGGGCGTTTTCCCTACGAGCAGTACTTC CASITGRFPYEQYF
- TRBJ2-7 TRBD2 TRBV7-9 TGTGCCAGCAGCCCTCCCGGTGGTAGCGGGGGGGCAGCTTACGAGCAGTACTTC CASSPPGGSGGAAYEQYF
- TRBJ2-6 - TRBV7-2 TGTGCCAGCAGCTTAGGCGGAACTGGGGCCAACGTCCTGACTTTC CASSLGGTGANVLTF
- TRBJ2-1 TRBD2 TRBV15 TGTGCCACCAGCAAACTTAGCGGGGGGATGAGACAGTCCTACAATGAGCAGTTCTTC CATSKLSGGMRQSYNEQFF
- TRBJ2-1 TRBD2 TRBV5-1 TGCGCCAGCAGCCCCGGACTAGCGGGGGGGTTCTCTAACAATGAGCAGTTCTTC CASSPGLAGGFSNNEQFF
- TRBJ2-3 TRBD2 TRBV7-2 TGTGCCAGCAGCTTAGCGGGACTAGCGGAGAGGTATTTT CASSLAGLAERYF